These 5 T cell receptor delta chains were sequenced from one sample in a study of gamma-delta T cells after stem cell transplantation. TCRdb re-called the RT-PCR reads using CATT. The sample shows 10,000 to 13,000 delta-chain clones, 30% to 40% of them seen only once. Material for sequencing was gamma-delta T cells. These receptors all stem from a human donor. It is not recorded whose cells these are; they may come from a transplant donor.

The chain joins TRDV3 to TRDJ1, with D hard to call. There are 13 residues in the CDR3. Between the trimmed V and J ends, which lost 4 bases and 0 bases, there was a span of 12 bases. The germline V gene has CDR1 TVYSNPD and CDR2 GDNSRS (reference sequence). CDR3 region: CASWDVYTDKLIF. CDR3 nucleotides: TGTGCCTCTTGGGACGTCTACACCGATAAACTCATCTTT.

The genes are TRDV1 and TRDJ1, with TRDD3 matching over 13 bases. The CDR3 totals 19 residues. The V and J ends lost 2 bases and 0 bases, in that order; junction bases with no gene match: 9. Germline V lookup: CDR1 TSWWSYY, CDR2 QGS. CDR3 DNA sequence: TGTGCTCTTGGGGAAAACCACTGGGGGATACGATGGTACACCGATAAACTCATCTTT. This translates into CALGENHWGIRWYTDKLIF.

The chain combines TRDV2 with TRDJ1, with 10 bases lining up with TRDD3. The ends lost 0 bases at V and 2 bases at J; junction bases unmatched: 2. The CDR3 consists of 15 residues. In germline, CDR1 is GEAIGNYY, CDR2 EKD. CDR3 residues: CACDTGLGDTDKLIF. CDR3 DNA: TGTGCCTGTGACACCGGACTGGGGGATACCGATAAACTCATCTTT.

V is TRDV3 and J is TRDJ1; 7 nucleotides match TRDD3. Per the germline V gene, CDR1 is TVYSNPD and CDR2 is GDNSRS (reference sequence). CDR3 length: 18 amino acids. The V gene end was trimmed by 2 bases and the J gene end by 4 bases; junction bases not matched to a gene: 22. DNA for the CDR3: TGTGCCTTTGTAGAAAGCCCAACGCGGGTGGTGGGGGACGATAAACTCATCTTT. Translated, it gives CAFVESPTRVVGDDKLIF.

V gene TRDV3 combines with J gene TRDJ1, with 7 bases aligning to TRDD2. Germline V gives CDR1 TVYSNPD, CDR2 GDNSRS (reference sequence). CDR3 length: 20 amino acids. J gave up 0 bases and V 2 bases, and 24 bases lay outside the gene matches. The CDR3 loop reads CAFPAPWFPTNTPYTDKLIF. The CDR3 DNA follows: TGTGCCTTTCCGGCCCCCTGGTTTCCTACGAATACTCCTTACACCGATAAACTCATCTTT.